A single sample is the source of the 10 T cell receptor beta chains below, sequenced in a study of T cell changes during pregnancy in multiple sclerosis. Measured with immunoSEQ multiplex PCR; TCRdb has only the in-frame clones, and not every one. This table holds tens of thousands of clones, 85% to 95% found once. Material: CD8+ T cells from peripheral blood mononuclear cells, obtained in the third trimester of pregnancy. The receptors originated from a female donor with multiple sclerosis, enrolled in a pregnancy study.

This chain uses TRBV2 with TRBJ1-5; TRBD1 matches at 7 bases. Unmatched junction bases numbered 1, after V lost 5 bases and J lost 0 bases. This CDR3 spans 14 amino acids. Germline V CDR1 and CDR2: SNHLY, FYNNEI. The CDR3 region is CASSYRGSNQPQHF. DNA for the CDR3: TGTGCCAGCAGTTACAGGGGTAGCAATCAGCCCCAGCATTTT.

The chain uses TRBV5-1 and TRBJ2-1; a possible D gene is TRBD2 (7 bases). Germline V gene sequence: CDR1 SGHRS, CDR2 YFSETQ. CDR3 length equals 17 residues. The V end was cut by 1 base, the J end by 1 base, with 15 bases between. In DNA form, the CDR3 reads TGCGCCAGCAGCTTGACGGGGGGCGCAGTATCCTACAATGAGCAGTTCTTC. It is translated as CASSLTGGAVSYNEQFF. Together with reference TRBV5-1 and TRBJ2-1, the CDR3 gives the full variable domain: KAGVTQTPRYLIKTRGQQVTLSCSPISGHRSVSWYQQTPGQGLQFLFEYFSETQRNKGNFPGRFSGRQFSNSRSEMNVSTLELGDSALYLCASSLTGGAVSYNEQFFGPGTRLTVL.

This clone appeared a single time. This sequence joins TRBV19 and TRBJ2-1; 11 bases agree with TRBD2. The CDR3 loop spans 15 amino acids. CDR1 is LNHDA, CDR2 SQIVND, per germline (reference sequence). V gave up 1 base and J gave up 9 bases; unmatched junction bases: 5. CDR3 nucleotide sequence: TGTGCCAGTAGTATAGTATTAGCGGGAGGGTCTGAGCAGTTCTTC. The encoded protein is CASSIVLAGGSEQFF.

V gene TRBV6-1 combines with J gene TRBJ2-7, with D maybe TRBD1 (5 bases). V lost 1 base and J lost 3, with 16 bases in between. This CDR3 has 16 amino acids. Germline V CDR1 and CDR2: MNHNS, SASEGT. DNA of the CDR3: TGTGCCAGCAGTGAAGATGCAGGGTGGTCTGACTACGAGCAGTACTTC. It is translated as CASSEDAGWSDYEQYF.

This clone appeared a few times. This chain uses TRBV2 with TRBJ1-1, with D maybe TRBD1 (6 bases). The V gene lost 1 base and the J gene lost 1 base, with 7 bases spanning the gap. The germline V gene has CDR1 SNHLY and CDR2 FYNNEI. The CDR3 runs to 14 residues. This chain's CDR3 is CASSEGQANTEAFF. CDR3 DNA: TGTGCCAGCAGTGAAGGACAGGCGAACACTGAAGCTTTCTTT.

The chain combines TRBV6-4 with TRBJ2-2, with unresolved D. The CDR3 is 16 residues long. Germline V lookup: CDR1 MRHNA, CDR2 SNTAGT. V was cut by 0 bases and J by 3 bases, with 11 bases left in between. The CDR3 sequence: CASSDSGGRHTGELFF. CDR3 coding DNA: TGTGCCAGCAGTGACTCAGGCGGAAGACACACCGGGGAGCTGTTTTTT.

The V and J genes are TRBV4-1 and TRBJ2-7, with D perhaps TRBD1 (6 bases). Trimming cost V 3 bases and J 5 bases, with 14 bases left between them. CDR1 is MGHRA, CDR2 YSYEKL, per germline. The CDR3 has 14 amino acids. The CDR3 loop is CASSQPQEGDEQYF. As DNA, the CDR3 is TGCGCCAGCAGCCAGCCCCAAGAGGGGGACGAGCAGTACTTC.

The chain uses TRBV13 and TRBJ1-1, with D possibly being TRBD1 (5 bases). This CDR3 has 12 residues. In germline, CDR1 is PRHDT, CDR2 FYEKMQ (reference sequence). V was trimmed by 2 bases and J by 5 bases, leaving 6 bases between them. Here the CDR3 reads CASSLRGTEAFF. CDR3 DNA sequence: TGTGCCAGCAGCTTAAGGGGAACTGAAGCTTTCTTT. The entire variable domain, with the rest obtained from reference TRBV13 and TRBJ1-1, is as follows: AAGVIQSPRHLIKEKRETATLKCYPIPRHDTVYWYQQGPGQDPQFLISFYEKMQSDKGSIPDRFSAQQFSDYHSELNMSSLELGDSALYFCASSLRGTEAFFGQGTRLTVV.

The chain carries TRBV7-6 and TRBJ1-1; TRBD1 aligns across 7 bases. Germline V gene lookup returns CDR1 SGHVS and CDR2 FNYEAQ. There are 15 residues in the CDR3. J lost 3 bases, V lost 5 bases, and 9 bases had no gene match. CDR3 sequence (DNA): TGTGCCAGCAGCGCCAGTACCGGGACAGACACTGAAGCTTTCTTT. Its protein product is CASSASTGTDTEAFF.

J is TRBJ2-3 and V is TRBV7-9; 8 nucleotides match TRBD1. Germline-derived CDR1 and CDR2 are SEHNR and FQNEAQ (reference sequence). CDR3 size: 19 residues. Unmatched junction bases numbered 17, after V lost 4 bases and J lost 2 bases. CDR3 nucleotide sequence: TGTGCCAGCAGCTCCACTCGGGTTCAGCCGGGACAGGCCACAGATACGCAGTATTTT. Protein sequence: CASSSTRVQPGQATDTQYF.